The rows below give T cell receptor beta chains drawn from one sample of a study of tumor and adjacent non-tumor tissue in lung cancer. MiXCR, applied by TCRdb to the multiplex PCR reads, yields one record per CDR3 protein. The data hold some 93,000 distinct CDR3 sequences, with 65% to 75% observed a single time. The sample consisted of lung tumor tissue. These receptors all stem from a man aged 60-69 years with non-small cell lung cancer. Each CDR3 is given with its conserved first and last residue. Fields, in order: V gene, J gene, clone size, D gene, CDR3 DNA, CDR3 protein. A D gene is named only where the DNA matches it firmly. Rows may omit the clone size; those that give it use once, few, many or a size class.

TRBV4-2,TRBJ1-3,.,.,TGTGCCAGCAGCCAAAAGGGCTCTGGAAACACCATATATTTT,CASSQKGSGNTIYF
TRBV30,TRBJ1-2,many,.,TGTGCCTGGAGTGCCCCGTTATGGGGCTACACCTTC,CAWSAPLWGYTF
TRBV6-1,TRBJ2-1,.,.,TGTGCCAGCAGTGGGGGGACAAGGGAATCCAATGAGCGGTTCTTC,CASSGGTRESNERFF
TRBV29-1,TRBJ2-1,many,.,TGCAGCCACTCCCGGACAGCATACAATGAGCAGTTCTTC,CSHSRTAYNEQFF
TRBV11-1,TRBJ1-1,.,.,TGTGCCAGTAGCTTATACAGGGATAGCACAGTTAACACTGAAGCTTTCTTT,CASSLYRDSTVNTEAFF
TRBV4-2,TRBJ2-7,.,.,TGTGCCAGCAGCCCAGTCGCCAGCGGGCCTTTCTACGAGCAGTACTTC,CASSPVASGPFYEQYF
TRBV29-1,TRBJ1-2,.,.,TGCAGCACCTCGCCCCAGGGGAACTATGGCTACACCTTC,CSTSPQGNYGYTF
TRBV4-2,TRBJ2-5,.,.,TGTGTCAGTAGCCAAGTCACGAGGGGTAATCAAGAGACCCAGTACTTC,CVSSQVTRGNQETQYF
TRBV20-1,TRBJ2-3,.,.,TGCGGTGCCCCCCCTAGCGCCTCATATACGCAGTATTTT,CGAPPSASYTQYF
TRBV4-1,TRBJ1-1,.,.,TGCGCCAGCAGCCAAGCTAACAATACTGAAGCTTTATTT,CASSQANNTEALF
TRBV6-1,TRBJ2-5,.,TRBD2,TGTGCCAGCACTGCCGGGAGGGAGACCAAGTACTTC,CASTAGRETKYF
TRBV11-1,TRBJ2-2,.,TRBD2,TGTGCCGGCAGCCCCGGGACTAGCGGGAGAGACCTAGGGGAACTGTTTTTT,CAGSPGTSGRDLGELFF
TRBV12-3/TRBV12-4,TRBJ2-2,.,.,TGTGCCAGCAATATTGGGGCCAGGGAGCTGTTTTTT,CASNIGARELFF
TRBV10-2,TRBJ1-1,medium-sized,.,TGCGCCAGCAGCGGGACCGCTACGAACACTGAAGCTTTCTTT,CASSGTATNTEAFF